Listed below are T cell receptor beta chains from one sample, sequenced in a study of cytomegalovirus exposure and HLA in healthy donors. Profiled with immunoSEQ multiplex PCR; TCRdb holds only in-frame clones, not every one. This repertoire shows around 220,000 clones, around 80% found once; its top ten account for roughly 15%. The sequenced material came from PBMCs. These receptors were taken from a man aged 35 to 55 in good health and CMV-seronegative. CDR3s include the opening cysteine and the closing phenylalanine or tryptophan. The order of the fields is J gene, clone size, V gene, D gene, CDR3 DNA, CDR3 protein. A D gene is named only where the DNA matches it firmly. Some rows mark clone size as missing; the rest say once, few, many or name a class of expanded clone.

>TRBJ1-1|-|TRBV5-5|-
TGTGCCAGCAGGGCTTATATGAACACTGAAGCTTTCTTT
CASRAYMNTEAFF
>TRBJ1-1|-|TRBV6-5|TRBD1
TGTGCCAGCATCGGACAGGCATCTTATGAAGCTTTCTTT
CASIGQASYEAFF
>TRBJ2-1|-|TRBV9|-
TGTGCCAGCAGCGTACAGGGGTCTAGCAATGAGCAGTTCTTC
CASSVQGSSNEQFF
>TRBJ1-5|-|TRBV19|-
TGTGCCAGTAGTATAGGCAGGGATCTTAATCAGCCCCAGCATTTT
CASSIGRDLNQPQHF
>TRBJ2-1|-|TRBV7-2|-
TGTGCCAGCAGCACCTGGGGCGGTATCGATGAGCAGTTCTTC
CASSTWGGIDEQFF
>TRBJ2-7|-|TRBV15|TRBD1
TGTGCCACCAGTCAACAGGGGAACACCTACGAGCAGTACTTC
CATSQQGNTYEQYF
>TRBJ1-2|-|TRBV19|TRBD1
TGTGCCAGTACCCCGGACAGGGCCTACGGCTACACCTTC
CASTPDRAYGYTF
>TRBJ2-5|-|TRBV11-2|-
TGTGCCAGCAGCGCGGGGACTTCAGAGACCCAGTACTTC
CASSAGTSETQYF
>TRBJ1-5|-|TRBV7-2|-
TGTGCCAGCAGCTTAATAGGGGGGGAACAGCCCCAGCATTTT
CASSLIGGEQPQHF
>TRBJ2-2|-|TRBV29-1|TRBD2
TGCAGCGCCTGGATTAAGGGGACTAGCCCCACCGGGGAGCTGTTTTTT
CSAWIKGTSPTGELFF
>TRBJ1-5|-|TRBV28|-
TGTGCCAGCAGAGGAGGAAGACAAAGCAATCAGCCCCAGCATTTT
CASRGGRQSNQPQHF
>TRBJ2-5|-|TRBV7-2|-
TGTGCCAGCAGCTTACCCCGACCAGCGAAAGAGACCCAGTACTTC
CASSLPRPAKETQYF
>TRBJ2-3|-|TRBV27|-
TGTGCCAGCAGTTCAATAGGGAGATCCAATCCTAGCACAGATACGCAGTATTTT
CASSSIGRSNPSTDTQYF
>TRBJ1-6|-|TRBV25-1|-
TGTGCCAGCAAAGGGGGACCCAATTCACCCCTCCACTTT
CASKGGPNSPLHF
>TRBJ2-7|-|TRBV7-9|-
TGTGCCAGCAGCTTATCAAGGACGGGGGAGCAGTACTTC
CASSLSRTGEQYF
>TRBJ2-7|few|TRBV7-3|-
TGTGCCAGCAGCTTAACGGTGTCAGGGTCTGGGGAGCAGTACTTC
CASSLTVSGSGEQYF
>TRBJ1-2|-|TRBV21-1|-
TGTGCCAGCATCACAGGGGGCAAATATGGCTACACCTTC
CASITGGKYGYTF
>TRBJ2-2|few|TRBV6-5|-
TGTGCCAGCAGCCAGGGTTTAAGGGGGGAGCTGTTTTTT
CASSQGLRGELFF
>TRBJ1-5|-|TRBV6-5|-
TGTGCCAGCAGTTACTCGAAACCACAAGATCAGCCCCAGCATTTT
CASSYSKPQDQPQHF
>TRBJ2-3|-|TRBV14|TRBD1
TGTGCCAGCAGCCCCAGGGGGACAACAGATACGCAGTATTTT
CASSPRGTTDTQYF
>TRBJ1-2|-|TRBV30|-
TGTGCCTGGAACGGGGGTAACTATGGCTACACCTTC
CAWNGGNYGYTF
>TRBJ2-1|-|TRBV5-8|TRBD2
TGTGCCAGCAGCTTGGAGGGGCTAGCGGGAGTTATTCGCGGGAGTGAGCAGTTCTTC
CASSLEGLAGVIRGSEQFF
>TRBJ2-3|-|TRBV28|-
TGTGCCAGCAGTATCAGCGGGTACACAGATACGCAGTATTTT
CASSISGYTDTQYF
>TRBJ1-5|-|TRBV5-8|TRBD1
TGTGCCAGCAGCTTGGGACAGGGGAGCAATCAGCCCCAGCATTTT
CASSLGQGSNQPQHF
>TRBJ2-1|-|TRBV7-8|-
TGTGCCAGCAGCTTAGGTGTGCACTCTAATGAGCAGTTCTTC
CASSLGVHSNEQFF
>TRBJ2-2|once|TRBV7-3|-
TGTGCCAGCAGCTTAGTCTCGGTCCACAGTTCAACCGGGGAGCTGTTTTTT
CASSLVSVHSSTGELFF
>TRBJ2-7|-|TRBV10-3|-
TGTGCCATCAGTTTACGAAGGAACAGCTCCTACGAGCAGTACTTC
CAISLRRNSSYEQYF
>TRBJ2-7|-|TRBV15|TRBD2
TGTGCCACCAGCAGAGATCGAAGGACGGGACTAGGGAACTCCTACGAGCAGTACTTC
CATSRDRRTGLGNSYEQYF
>TRBJ1-1|-|TRBV6-1|-
TGTGCCAGCAGTGATCACCGGGGTACTGAAGCTTTCTTT
CASSDHRGTEAFF
>TRBJ2-2|-|TRBV5-1|-
TGCGCCAGCAGCTTGTCCGGGGTAAACACCGGGGAGCTGTTTTTT
CASSLSGVNTGELFF
>TRBJ1-3|-|TRBV18|TRBD1
TGTGCCAGCTCACCGGGACAGGGGGCAGGAAACACCATATATTTT
CASSPGQGAGNTIYF
>TRBJ2-5|few|TRBV2|-
TGTGCCAGCAGTCCAAAGGGGGGGCGTAGAGAGACCCAGTACTTC
CASSPKGGRRETQYF
>TRBJ2-7|-|TRBV15|TRBD1
TGTGCCACCAGCAGAGAGCGACAGGGACCCTACGAGCAGTACTTC
CATSRERQGPYEQYF
>TRBJ2-7|-|TRBV11-2|TRBD2
TGTGCCAGCAGCTGGCCAGGGACTAGCGTCTACGAGCAGTACTTC
CASSWPGTSVYEQYF
>TRBJ2-5|-|TRBV7-2|TRBD2
TGTGCCAGCAGCTACAGCGGGGTCCAAGAGACCCAGTACTTC
CASSYSGVQETQYF
>TRBJ1-1|-|TRBV9|-
TGTGCCAGCAGCGTAGAAGCCACTGAAGCTTTCTTT
CASSVEATEAFF
>TRBJ2-7|-|TRBV7-9|-
TGTGCCAGCAGCTTAGTCGGGGAGACTGGTGAGCAGTACTTC
CASSLVGETGEQYF
>TRBJ1-3|-|TRBV4-2|TRBD1
TGTGCCAGCAGCCAATCTCAGGGGGTTGGTGAGAACACCATATATTTT
CASSQSQGVGENTIYF
>TRBJ1-1|-|TRBV19|TRBD1
TGTGCCAGTAGTTACGGGACAGGGACTGAAGCTTTCTTT
CASSYGTGTEAFF
>TRBJ1-1|-|TRBV4-2|-
TGTGCCAGCAGCCAAGATCCAGGTTTGAACACTGAAGCTTTCTTT
CASSQDPGLNTEAFF
>TRBJ2-5|-|TRBV19|TRBD1
TGTGCCAGTAGATACCGGGACAGGGGTCCAGAGACCCAGTACTTC
CASRYRDRGPETQYF
>TRBJ1-6|-|TRBV18|TRBD1
TGTGCCAACTCACCTCAGGGGGAGTATTCACCCCTCCACTTT
CANSPQGEYSPLHF
>TRBJ2-7|-|TRBV10-3|-
TGTGCCATCAGAAATCCAGCGGAGGGGTACGAGCAGTACTTC
CAIRNPAEGYEQYF
>TRBJ2-7|-|TRBV9|-
TGTGCCAGCAGCGGCCGGGAACCCAGCTACGAGCAGTACTTC
CASSGREPSYEQYF